This T cell receptor beta chain was recorded in a study of T-cell memory formation after mild COVID-19. Overall study results and limits: From day 15 to 85, contracting clones were balanced between CD4 and CD8, whereas later expanders leaned toward CD4+. The appearance of some responding clones in pre-infection memory suggested that cross-reactive memory joined.

This CDR3 has 12 amino acids. Trimming pared 5 bases from V and 6 bases from J, leaving 11 bases between. Germline V lookup: CDR1 SGHRS, CDR2 YFSETQ. Libraries for TCRalpha and TCRbeta carried sample barcodes and unique molecular identifiers via 5'RACE. TCRdb recomputed calls from the 5' RACE reads with MiXCR, one row per CDR3 protein. Of 350,000 to 450,000 distinct CDR3 sequences in the sample, about an eighth are singletons; the top ten hold roughly 22%. In its sample, this clonotype was seen a few times. As yet, its antigen is unknown. The sample was PBMCs or a T cell subset sorted from them (not recorded which). The clonotype comes from a man younger than 30 who had mild COVID-19 (a few samples of this study predate the infection). Cell type and time point are not known. The rearrangement links TRBV5-1 to TRBJ1-2, with D possibly TRBD1 on 5 matching bases. This CDR3 reads CASRVGRDGYTF. The DNA of the CDR3 is TGCGCCAGCAGAGTGGGGCGGGATGGCTACACCTTC.